A single sample is the source of the 11 T cell receptor beta chains below, sequenced in a study of blood T cell repertoires in COVID-19 (dated by TCRdb to 2019 to 2021). Libraries were made using the immunoSEQ multiplex PCR assay. Sourced from immuneACCESS, this table was stored by TCRdb with only in-frame sequences that have V and J called. A share of the clones is absent; for the studies checked, an unresolved V gene accounts for under half, and the remainder has no known explanation. Across this sample there are 87,000 or so clones, with approximately 88% seen only once. Approximately 10% of the sample belongs to the ten largest clones. The sequenced material came from peripheral blood. Receptor source: an elderly man with acute or convalescent COVID-19.

The CDR3 nucleotides are TGTGCCAGCTCACCACGATCGGACGAGCAGTACTTC. It specifies CASSPRSDEQYF. The rearrangement joins TRBV18 to TRBJ2-7; D gene uncertain. The CDR3 runs to 12 residues. CDR1 and CDR2 from the germline V gene are KGHSH and LQKENI. The germline V and J ends were trimmed by 1 base and 5 bases, with 6 bases remaining between them.

The V and J genes are TRBV12-3 or TRBV12-4 and TRBJ1-2; D is unclear. This CDR3 contains 13 residues. The V and J ends lost 3 bases and 0 bases respectively, with 5 bases between them. CDR3 DNA sequence: TGTGCCAGCAGTTTTACAGCTAACTATGGCTACACCTTC. It specifies CASSFTANYGYTF.

V is TRBV7-3 and J is TRBJ2-2, with 10 nucleotides matching TRBD1. CDR3 length: 17 residues. Germline loops: CDR1 SGHTA, CDR2 FQGTGA. The V gene end was trimmed by 5 bases and the J gene end by 2 bases; junction bases not matched to a gene: 8. The CDR3 bases are TGTGCCAGCAGCACTTCCGGGACAGGGGATAACACCGGGGAGCTGTTTTTT. It encodes CASSTSGTGDNTGELFF.

The V and J genes are TRBV29-1 and TRBJ1-2, with TRBD1 identical over 10 bases. The trim removed 7 bases at V and 4 bases at J, leaving 6 bases unmatched. Per germline, CDR1 SQVTM and CDR2 ANQGSEA. The CDR3 is made up of 13 amino acids. CDR3 residues: CSGGTGVTYGYTF. CDR3 nucleotide sequence: TGCAGCGGGGGGACAGGGGTCACCTATGGCTACACCTTC.

The table lists this clone with a count of one. The J gene is TRBJ2-5, the V gene TRBV3-1 (or the pseudogene TRBV3-2); D perhaps matches TRBD2 (7 bases). Trimming removed 1 base at V and 13 bases at J, with 19 bases between. Germline-derived CDR1 and CDR2 are LGHDT and YNNKEL (reference sequence). The CDR3 spans 14 residues. As DNA, the CDR3 is TGTGCCAGCAGCCAAGTCGTGGCGGGGGCCCTCCCGTACTTC. Translated: CASSQVVAGALPYF.

The sample holds one count of this clone. The chain couples TRBV19 to TRBJ1-2, with 7 positions matching TRBD1. Germline loops: CDR1 LNHDA, CDR2 SQIVND (reference sequence). V dropped 5 bases and J dropped 7; count of bases not matched to a gene: 4. The CDR3 is made up of 12 amino acids. The CDR3 DNA reads as TGTGCCAGTAGTCTCCGACAGGGTGGCTACACCTTC. As protein: CASSLRQGGYTF.

The chain recombines TRBV7-9 with TRBJ1-2, with no clear D. CDR1 and CDR2 (germline): SEHNR, FQNEAQ (reference sequence). V lost 8 bases and J 2 bases, leaving 15 bases between the germline ends. The CDR3 is 14 amino acids. The CDR3 is CASGEEGYNYGYTF. Here the CDR3 DNA reads TGTGCCAGCGGGGAGGAGGGATACAACTATGGCTACACCTTC.

The chain is built from TRBV6-5 and TRBJ2-7; possible D gene TRBD2, 6 bases. Trimming removed 6 bases at V and 6 bases at J, with 15 bases between. The CDR3 is 13 residues long. Germline CDR1 reads MNHEY; CDR2 reads SVGAGI. The CDR3 region has the DNA TGTGCCAGCAGGCGGGGTACCGCCTCCGAGCAGTACTTC. Translation gives CASRRGTASEQYF.

This chain joins TRBV15 and TRBJ1-1; D might be TRBD1 (5 bases). The CDR3 sequence is 16 residues long. The V and J ends lost 5 bases and 2 bases respectively, with 18 bases between them. The germline gives CDR1 LNHNV, CDR2 YYDKDF (reference sequence). The CDR3, as DNA: TGTGCCACCAGCCTACCTAAGGGGAAAATAAACACTGAAGCTTTCTTT. Its translation: CATSLPKGKINTEAFF.

The rearrangement uses TRBV27 and TRBJ2-1; the match to TRBD2 covers 7 bases. Germline assignment: CDR1 MNHEY and CDR2 SMNVEV (reference sequence). Germline trimming cut 3 bases from V and 3 bases from J; bases unmatched to any gene: 8. The CDR3 totals 16 residues. In DNA form, the CDR3 reads TGTGCCAGCAGTTTCAGGTTACCGGGGGGCTACAATGAGCAGTTCTTC. Encoded protein: CASSFRLPGGYNEQFF.

For this clone: The identical CDR3 is also encoded by other nucleotide sequences in the sample. This sequence joins TRBV2 and TRBJ2-1, with TRBD2 matching 9 bases. The germline V gene encodes CDR1 SNHLY and CDR2 FYNNEI. The CDR3 is made up of 15 amino acids. V shed 1 base and J 4 bases; nucleotides not matched to a gene: 2. The CDR3 DNA follows: TGTGCCAGCAGTGAAGGGCTAGCGGGGTACAATGAGCAGTTCTTC. Its translation: CASSEGLAGYNEQFF.